One TCR beta chain is described in this entry. These data come from a study of cytomegalovirus exposure and HLA in healthy donors. Vbeta (60) and Jbeta (13) primers were used in the PCR. This table comes from immunoSEQ multiplex PCR, and its TCRdb copy is limited to in-frame clones, with some not included. The repertoire has 150,000 or so clones, approximately 80% of them found once; the top ten carry approximately 1.5%. There are 15 residues in the CDR3. The V segment lost 1 base and the J segment 4 bases; nucleotides outside the gene matches: 7. CDR1 is MDHEN, CDR2 SYDVKM, per germline. The chain joins TRBV28 to TRBJ2-7, with 7 bases identical to TRBD1. The TCR comes from a man aged 25 to 40 in good health and CMV-seropositive. Sequenced: PBMCs. The CDR3 here is CASSLYEGASYEQYF. CDR3 nucleotide sequence: TGTGCCAGCAGTTTATACGAGGGGGCGTCTTACGAGCAGTACTTC.